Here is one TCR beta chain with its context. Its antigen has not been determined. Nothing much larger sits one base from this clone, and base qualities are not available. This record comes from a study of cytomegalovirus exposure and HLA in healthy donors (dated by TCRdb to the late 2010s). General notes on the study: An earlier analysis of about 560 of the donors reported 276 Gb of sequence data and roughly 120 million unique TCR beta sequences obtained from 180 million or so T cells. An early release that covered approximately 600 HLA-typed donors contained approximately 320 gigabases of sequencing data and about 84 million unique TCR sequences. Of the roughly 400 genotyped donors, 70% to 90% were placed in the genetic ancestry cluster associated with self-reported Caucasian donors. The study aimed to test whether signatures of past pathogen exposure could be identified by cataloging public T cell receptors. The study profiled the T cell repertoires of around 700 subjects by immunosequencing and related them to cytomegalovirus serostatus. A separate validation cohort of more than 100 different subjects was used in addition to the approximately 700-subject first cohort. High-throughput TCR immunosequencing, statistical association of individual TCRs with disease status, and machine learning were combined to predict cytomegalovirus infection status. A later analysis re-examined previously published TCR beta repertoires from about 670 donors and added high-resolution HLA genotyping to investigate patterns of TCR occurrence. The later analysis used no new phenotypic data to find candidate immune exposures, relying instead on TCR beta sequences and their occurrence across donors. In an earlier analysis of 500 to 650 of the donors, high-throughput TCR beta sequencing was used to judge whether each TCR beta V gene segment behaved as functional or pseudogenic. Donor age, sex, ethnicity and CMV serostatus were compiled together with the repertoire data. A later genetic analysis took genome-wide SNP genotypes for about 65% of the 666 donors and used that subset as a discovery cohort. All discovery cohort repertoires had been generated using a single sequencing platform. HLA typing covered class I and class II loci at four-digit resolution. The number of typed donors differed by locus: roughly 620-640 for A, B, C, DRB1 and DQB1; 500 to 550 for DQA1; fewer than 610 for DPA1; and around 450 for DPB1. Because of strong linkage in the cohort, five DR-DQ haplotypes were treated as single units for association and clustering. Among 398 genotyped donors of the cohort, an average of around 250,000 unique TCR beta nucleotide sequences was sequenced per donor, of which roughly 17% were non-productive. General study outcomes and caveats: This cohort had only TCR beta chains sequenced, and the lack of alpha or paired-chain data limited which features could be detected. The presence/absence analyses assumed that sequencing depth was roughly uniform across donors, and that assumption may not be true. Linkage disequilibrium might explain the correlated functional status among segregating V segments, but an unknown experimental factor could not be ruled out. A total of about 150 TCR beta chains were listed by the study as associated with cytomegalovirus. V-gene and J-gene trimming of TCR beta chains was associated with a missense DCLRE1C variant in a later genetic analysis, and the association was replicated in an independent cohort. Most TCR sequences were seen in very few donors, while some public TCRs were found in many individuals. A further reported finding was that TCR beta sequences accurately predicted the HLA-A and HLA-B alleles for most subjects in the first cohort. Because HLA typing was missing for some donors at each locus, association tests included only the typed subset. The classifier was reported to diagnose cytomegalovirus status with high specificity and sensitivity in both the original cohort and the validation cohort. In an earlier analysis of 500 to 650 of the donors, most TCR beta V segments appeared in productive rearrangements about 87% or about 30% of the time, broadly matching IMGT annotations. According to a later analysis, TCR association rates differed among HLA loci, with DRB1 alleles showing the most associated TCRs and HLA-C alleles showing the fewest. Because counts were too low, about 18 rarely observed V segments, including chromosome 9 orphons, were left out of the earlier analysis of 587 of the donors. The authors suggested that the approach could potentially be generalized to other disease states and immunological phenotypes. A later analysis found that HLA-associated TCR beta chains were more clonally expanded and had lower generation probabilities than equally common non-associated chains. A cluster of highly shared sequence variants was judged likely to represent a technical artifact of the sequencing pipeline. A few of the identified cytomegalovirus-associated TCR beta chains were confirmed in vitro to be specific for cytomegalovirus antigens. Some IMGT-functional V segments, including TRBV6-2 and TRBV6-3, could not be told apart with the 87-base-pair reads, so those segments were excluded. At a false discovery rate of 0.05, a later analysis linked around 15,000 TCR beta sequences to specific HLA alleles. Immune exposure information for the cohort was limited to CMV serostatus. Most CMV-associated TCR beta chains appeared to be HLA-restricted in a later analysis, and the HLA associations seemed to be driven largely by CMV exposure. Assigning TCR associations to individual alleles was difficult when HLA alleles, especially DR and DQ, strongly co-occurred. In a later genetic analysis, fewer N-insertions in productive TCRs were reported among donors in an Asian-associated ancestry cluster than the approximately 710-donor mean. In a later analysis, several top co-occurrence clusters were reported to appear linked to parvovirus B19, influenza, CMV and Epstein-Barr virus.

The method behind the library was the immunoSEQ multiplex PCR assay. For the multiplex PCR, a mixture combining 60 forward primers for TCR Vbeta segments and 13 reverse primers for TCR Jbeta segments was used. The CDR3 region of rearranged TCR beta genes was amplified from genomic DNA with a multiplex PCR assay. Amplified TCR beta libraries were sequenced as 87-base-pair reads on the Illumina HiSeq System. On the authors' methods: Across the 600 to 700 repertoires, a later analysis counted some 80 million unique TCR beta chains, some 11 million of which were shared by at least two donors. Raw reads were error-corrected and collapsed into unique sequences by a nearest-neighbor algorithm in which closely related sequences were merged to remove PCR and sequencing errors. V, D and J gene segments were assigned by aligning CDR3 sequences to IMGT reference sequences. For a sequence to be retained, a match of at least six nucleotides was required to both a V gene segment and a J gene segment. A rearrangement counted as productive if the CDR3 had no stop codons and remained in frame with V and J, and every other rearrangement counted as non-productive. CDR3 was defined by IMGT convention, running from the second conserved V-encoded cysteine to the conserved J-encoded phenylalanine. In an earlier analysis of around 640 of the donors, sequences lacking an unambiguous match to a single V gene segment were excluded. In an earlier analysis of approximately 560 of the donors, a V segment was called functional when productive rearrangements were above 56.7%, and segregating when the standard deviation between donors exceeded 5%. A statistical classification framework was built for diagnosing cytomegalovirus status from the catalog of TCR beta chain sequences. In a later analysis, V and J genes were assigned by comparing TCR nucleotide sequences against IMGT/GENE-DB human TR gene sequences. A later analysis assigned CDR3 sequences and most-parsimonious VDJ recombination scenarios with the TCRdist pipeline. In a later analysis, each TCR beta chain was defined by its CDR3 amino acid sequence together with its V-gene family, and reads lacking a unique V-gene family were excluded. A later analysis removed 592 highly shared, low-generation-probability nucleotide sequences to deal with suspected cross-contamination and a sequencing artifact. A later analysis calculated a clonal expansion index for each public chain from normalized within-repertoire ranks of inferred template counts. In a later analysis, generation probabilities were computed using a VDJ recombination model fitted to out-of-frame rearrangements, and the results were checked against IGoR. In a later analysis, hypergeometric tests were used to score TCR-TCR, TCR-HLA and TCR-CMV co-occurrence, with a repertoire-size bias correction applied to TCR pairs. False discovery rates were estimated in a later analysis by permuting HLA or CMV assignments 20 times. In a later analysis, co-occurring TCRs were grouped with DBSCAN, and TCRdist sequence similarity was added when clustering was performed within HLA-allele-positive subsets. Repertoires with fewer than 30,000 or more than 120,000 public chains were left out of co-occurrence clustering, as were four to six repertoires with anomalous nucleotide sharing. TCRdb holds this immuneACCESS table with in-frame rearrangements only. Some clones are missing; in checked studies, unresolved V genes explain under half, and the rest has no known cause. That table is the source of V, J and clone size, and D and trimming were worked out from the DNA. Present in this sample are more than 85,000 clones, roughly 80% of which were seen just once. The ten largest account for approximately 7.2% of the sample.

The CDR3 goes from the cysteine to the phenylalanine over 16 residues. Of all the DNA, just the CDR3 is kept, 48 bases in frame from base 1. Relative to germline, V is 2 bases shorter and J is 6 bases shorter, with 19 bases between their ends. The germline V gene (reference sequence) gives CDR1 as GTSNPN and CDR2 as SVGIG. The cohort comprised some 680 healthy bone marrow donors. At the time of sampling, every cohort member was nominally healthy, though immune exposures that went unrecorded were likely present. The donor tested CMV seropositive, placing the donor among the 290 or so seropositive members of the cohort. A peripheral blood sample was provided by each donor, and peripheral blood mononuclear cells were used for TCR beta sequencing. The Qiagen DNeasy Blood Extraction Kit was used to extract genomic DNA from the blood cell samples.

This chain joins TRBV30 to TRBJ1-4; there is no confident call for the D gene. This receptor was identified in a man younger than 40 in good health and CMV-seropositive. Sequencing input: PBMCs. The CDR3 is CAWSTTRTAFYEKLFF. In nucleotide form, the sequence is TGTGCCTGGAGTACGACTAGGACGGCATTTTATGAAAAACTGTTTTTT.